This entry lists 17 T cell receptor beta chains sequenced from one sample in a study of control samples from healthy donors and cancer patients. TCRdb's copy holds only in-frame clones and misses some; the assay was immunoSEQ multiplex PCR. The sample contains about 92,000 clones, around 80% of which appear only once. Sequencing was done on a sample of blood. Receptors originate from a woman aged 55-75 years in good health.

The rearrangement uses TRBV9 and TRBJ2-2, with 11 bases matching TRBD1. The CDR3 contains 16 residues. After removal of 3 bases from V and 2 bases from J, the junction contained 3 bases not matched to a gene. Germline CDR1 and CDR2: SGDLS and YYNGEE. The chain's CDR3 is CASSAGTGGNTGELFF. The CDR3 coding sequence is TGTGCCAGCAGCGCCGGGACAGGGGGAAACACCGGGGAGCTGTTTTTT.

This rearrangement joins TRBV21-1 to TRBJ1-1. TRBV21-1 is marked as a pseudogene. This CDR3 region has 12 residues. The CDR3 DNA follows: TGTGCCAGCAGCAAAGACCCCCCTGAAGCTTTCTTT. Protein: CASSKDPPEAFF.

CDR3 DNA: TGTGCCAGCAGCCATAGCGGGGGGGCTGGGAAGACCCAGTACTTC. Translated, it gives CASSHSGGAGKTQYF. V usage is TRBV6-5 and J usage is TRBJ2-5; TRBD2 aligns across 11 bases. The V gene end was trimmed by 6 bases and the J gene end by 6 bases; junction bases not matched to a gene: 9. The germline CDR1 and CDR2 sequences are MNHEY and SVGAGI. The CDR3 contains 15 residues.

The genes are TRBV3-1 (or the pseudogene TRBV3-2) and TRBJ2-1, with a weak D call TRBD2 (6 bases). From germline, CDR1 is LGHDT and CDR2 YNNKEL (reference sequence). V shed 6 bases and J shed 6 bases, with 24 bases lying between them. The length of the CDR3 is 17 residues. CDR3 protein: CASSKPLGGNLFNEQFF. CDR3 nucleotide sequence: TGTGCCAGCAGTAAACCCCTGGGCGGGAACCTTTTCAATGAGCAGTTCTTC.

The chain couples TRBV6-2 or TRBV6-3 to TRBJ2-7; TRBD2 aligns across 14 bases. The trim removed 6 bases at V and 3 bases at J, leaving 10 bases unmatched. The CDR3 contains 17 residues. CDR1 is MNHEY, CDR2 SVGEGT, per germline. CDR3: CASSRPGLAGVSYEQYF. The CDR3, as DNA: TGTGCCAGCAGCCGCCCGGGACTAGCGGGAGTAAGCTACGAGCAGTACTTC.

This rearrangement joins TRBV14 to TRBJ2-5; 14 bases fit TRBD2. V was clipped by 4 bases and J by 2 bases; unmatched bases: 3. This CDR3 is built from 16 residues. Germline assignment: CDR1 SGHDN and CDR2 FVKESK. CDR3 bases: TGTGCCAGCAGCCGACGGACTAGCGGGAGGCAAGAGACCCAGTACTTC. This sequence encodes CASSRRTSGRQETQYF. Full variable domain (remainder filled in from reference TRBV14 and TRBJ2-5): EAGVTQFPSHSVIEKGQTVTLRCDPISGHDNLYWYRRVMGKEIKFLLHFVKESKQDESGMPNNRFLAERTGGTYSTLKVQPAELEDSGVYFCASSRRTSGRQETQYFGPGTRLLVL.

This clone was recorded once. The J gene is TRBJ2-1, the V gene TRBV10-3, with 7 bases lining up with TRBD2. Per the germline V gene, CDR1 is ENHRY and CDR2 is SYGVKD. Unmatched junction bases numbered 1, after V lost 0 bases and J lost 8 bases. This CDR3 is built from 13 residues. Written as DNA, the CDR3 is TGTGCCATCAGTGAGTCGGGGGGGTATGAGCAGTTCTTC. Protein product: CAISESGGYEQFF.

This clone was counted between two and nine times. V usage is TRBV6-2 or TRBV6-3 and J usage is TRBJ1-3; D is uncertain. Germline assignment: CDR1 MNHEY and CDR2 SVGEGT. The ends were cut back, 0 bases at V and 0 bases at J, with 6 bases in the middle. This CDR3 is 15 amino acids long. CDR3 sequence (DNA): TGTGCCAGCAGTTACTCGTCGGACTCTGGAAACACCATATATTTT. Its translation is CASSYSSDSGNTIYF.

CDR3 nucleotides: TGTGCCATCAGTGAGTCTCAGGTCATCAAGAACACTGAAGCTTTCTTT. The encoded protein is CAISESQVIKNTEAFF. V usage is TRBV10-3 and J usage is TRBJ1-1; D is unclear. CDR1 is ENHRY, CDR2 SYGVKD, per germline. CDR3 length: 16 amino acids. Between the trimmed V and J ends, which lost 0 bases and 1 base, there was a span of 12 bases.

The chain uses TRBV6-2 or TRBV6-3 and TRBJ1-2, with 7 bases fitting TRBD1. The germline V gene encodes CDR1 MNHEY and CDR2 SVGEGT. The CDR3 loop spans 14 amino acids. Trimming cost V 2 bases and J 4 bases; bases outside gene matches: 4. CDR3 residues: CASSYGDSSYGYTF. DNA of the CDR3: TGTGCCAGCAGTTACGGGGACAGTTCCTATGGCTACACCTTC.

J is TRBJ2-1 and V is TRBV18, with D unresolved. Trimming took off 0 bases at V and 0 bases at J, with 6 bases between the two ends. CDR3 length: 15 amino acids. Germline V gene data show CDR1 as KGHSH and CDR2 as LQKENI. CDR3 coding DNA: TGTGCCAGCTCACCACCGATTCGCTCCTACAATGAGCAGTTCTTC. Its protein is CASSPPIRSYNEQFF.

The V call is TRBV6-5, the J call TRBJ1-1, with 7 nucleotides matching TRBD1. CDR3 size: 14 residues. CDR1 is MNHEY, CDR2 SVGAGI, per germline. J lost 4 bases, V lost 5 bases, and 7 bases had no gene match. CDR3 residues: CASSLGTARTEAFF. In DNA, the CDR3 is TGTGCCAGCAGTCTGGGGACAGCCCGCACTGAAGCTTTCTTT.

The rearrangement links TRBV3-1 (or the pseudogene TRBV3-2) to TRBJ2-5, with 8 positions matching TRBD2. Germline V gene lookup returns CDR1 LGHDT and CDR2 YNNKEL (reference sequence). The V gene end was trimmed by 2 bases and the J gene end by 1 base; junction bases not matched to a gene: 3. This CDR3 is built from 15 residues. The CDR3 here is CASSQPTSVQETQYF. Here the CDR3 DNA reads TGTGCCAGCAGCCAACCGACTAGCGTCCAAGAGACCCAGTACTTC.

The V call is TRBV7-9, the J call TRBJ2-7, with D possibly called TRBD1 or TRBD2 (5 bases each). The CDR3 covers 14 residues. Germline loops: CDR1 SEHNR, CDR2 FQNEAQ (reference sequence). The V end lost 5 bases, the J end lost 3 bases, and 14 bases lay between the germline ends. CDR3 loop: CASSPKRGGYEQYF. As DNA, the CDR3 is TGTGCCAGCAGCCCAAAACGTGGGGGCTACGAGCAGTACTTC.

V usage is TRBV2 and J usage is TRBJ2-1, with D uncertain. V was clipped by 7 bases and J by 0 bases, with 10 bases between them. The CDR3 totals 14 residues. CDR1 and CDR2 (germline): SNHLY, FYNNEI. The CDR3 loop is CASTGSSSYNEQFF. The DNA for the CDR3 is TGTGCCAGCACGGGTTCGAGCTCCTACAATGAGCAGTTCTTC.

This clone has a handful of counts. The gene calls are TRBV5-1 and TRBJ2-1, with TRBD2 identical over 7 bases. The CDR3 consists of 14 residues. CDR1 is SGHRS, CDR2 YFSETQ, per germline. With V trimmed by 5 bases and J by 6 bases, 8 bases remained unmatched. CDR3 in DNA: TGCGCCAGCAGGATCACTAGCGCGATCAATGAGCAGTTCTTC. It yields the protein CASRITSAINEQFF.

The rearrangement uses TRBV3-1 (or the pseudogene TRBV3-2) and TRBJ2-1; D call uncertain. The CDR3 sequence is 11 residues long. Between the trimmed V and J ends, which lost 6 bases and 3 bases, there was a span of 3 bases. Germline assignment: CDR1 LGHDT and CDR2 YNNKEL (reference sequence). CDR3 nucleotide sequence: TGTGCCAGCAGGGACTACAATGAGCAGTTCTTC. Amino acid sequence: CASRDYNEQFF.